The 32 T cell receptor beta chains below were found in one sample sequenced in a study of T cells in tumors after PD-1 blockade. Here immunoSEQ multiplex PCR was the method, and the copy in TCRdb shows in-frame clones only, minus some. The top ten hold over 3.5% of the sample, which has about 63,000 clones, approximately 79% seen once. This sample comprised PBMCs, obtained after anti-PD-1 treatment. These receptors were obtained from a human donor with basal cell carcinoma.

CDR3 in amino acids: CASSVSLNTEAFF. CDR3 nucleotides: TGTGCCAGCAGCGTTTCCCTGAACACTGAAGCTTTCTTT. The chain employs TRBV9 and TRBJ1-1, with D unclear. Trimming left V 2 bases short and J 0 bases short, with 5 bases between. CDR3 length: 13 residues. CDR1 SGDLS and CDR2 YYNGEE come from the germline V gene.

The chain links TRBV12-1 to TRBJ1-3. TRBV12-1 is flagged as a pseudogene. The CDR3 contains 16 residues. The CDR3 DNA reads as TGTGCCAGCAGCTCCCCCTTAGACGGGGCTGCAAACACCATATATTTT. Its translation: CASSSPLDGAANTIYF.

V and J are TRBV20-1 and TRBJ2-1, with D uncertain. CDR1 is DFQATT and CDR2 is SNEGSKA in the germline V gene (reference sequence). V gave up 5 bases and J gave up 9 bases, with 11 bases separating them. This CDR3 region has 11 residues. In DNA, the CDR3 is TGCAGTGCTCGAGTTACTATTGAGCAGTTCTTC. Protein product: CSARVTIEQFF.

This clone was seen more than once but under ten times. The chain combines TRBV10-3 with TRBJ1-1; D not resolved. Germline CDR1 reads ENHRY; CDR2 reads SYGVKD. V was pared by 2 bases and J by 4 bases, with 11 bases between. The CDR3 loop spans 14 amino acids. The CDR3 nucleotides read TGTGCCATCAGTGAGACGGTCGAAAGCACTGAAGCTTTCTTT. Protein product: CAISETVESTEAFF.

The chain couples TRBV6-5 to TRBJ1-3; no clear D gene. V was pared by 7 bases and J by 0 bases, with 10 bases between. This CDR3 has 14 residues. Looked up from germline, CDR1 is MNHEY and CDR2 is SVGAGI. The CDR3 is CASNPAFSGNTIYF. The CDR3 DNA reads as TGTGCCAGCAATCCTGCCTTCTCTGGAAACACCATATATTTT.

This chain joins TRBV5-1 and TRBJ2-7, with TRBD1 matching 9 bases. Germline loops: CDR1 SGHRS, CDR2 YFSETQ. V was pared by 4 bases and J by 2 bases, with 7 bases of the junction left unmatched. The CDR3 is 15 residues long. CDR3 protein: CASSRGQGTAYEQYF. The CDR3 region has the DNA TGCGCCAGCAGCCGTGGACAGGGGACGGCCTACGAGCAGTACTTC. The entire variable domain, with the rest obtained from reference TRBV5-1 and TRBJ2-7, is as follows: KAGVTQTPRYLIKTRGQQVTLSCSPISGHRSVSWYQQTPGQGLQFLFEYFSETQRNKGNFPGRFSGRQFSNSRSEMNVSTLELGDSALYLCASSRGQGTAYEQYFGPGTRLTVT.

This chain connects TRBV5-1 to TRBJ2-3; perhaps TRBD1 as D (6 bases). Trimming removed 7 bases from V and 1 base from J, with 16 bases in between. Germline values: CDR1 SGHRS, CDR2 YFSETQ. The CDR3 has 15 residues. The CDR3, as DNA: TGCGCCAGCGCACTGGACAGTTTAGGCACAGATACGCAGTATTTT. Translated: CASALDSLGTDTQYF.

The chain carries TRBV5-4 and TRBJ2-5; D unclear. The V and J ends lost 3 bases and 1 base respectively, with 10 bases between them. CDR1 is SGHNT, CDR2 YYREEE, per germline (reference sequence). The CDR3 is 14 amino acids. The CDR3 spells CASSSLKGQETQYF. As DNA, the CDR3 is TGTGCCAGCAGCTCCCTAAAGGGCCAAGAGACCCAGTACTTC. Full variable domain (remainder filled in from reference TRBV5-4 and TRBJ2-5): ETGVTQSPTHLIKTRGQQVTLRCSSQSGHNTVSWYQQALGQGPQFIFQYYREEENGRGNFPPRFSGLQFPNYSSELNVNALELDDSALYLCASSSLKGQETQYFGPGTRLLVL.

The chain links TRBV25-1 to TRBJ1-1; TRBD1 matches at 8 bases. The CDR3 loop spans 15 amino acids. Trimming removed 5 bases from V and 5 bases from J; junction bases left unmatched: 10. In germline, CDR1 is MGHDK, CDR2 SYGVNS. The CDR3 DNA reads TGTGCCAGCAGTTTGAGACAGGGGTTTACGACTGAAGCTTTCTTT. It translates to CASSLRQGFTTEAFF.

The chain employs TRBV18 and TRBJ2-1; a possible D gene is TRBD1 (5 bases). The CDR3 covers 13 residues. Per germline, CDR1 KGHSH and CDR2 LQKENI. Trimming removed 3 bases from V and 10 bases from J, with 13 bases in between. The CDR3 DNA follows: TGTGCCAGCTCACCCCTGGACATCGGCGAGCAGTTCTTC. Protein: CASSPLDIGEQFF.

This clone was counted only a few times. This chain uses TRBV5-4 with TRBJ1-5; the D gene is possibly TRBD1 (5 bases). V gave up 0 bases and J gave up 4 bases, with 8 bases separating them. Germline values: CDR1 SGHNT, CDR2 YYREEE (reference sequence). The CDR3 consists of 14 residues. Here the CDR3 DNA reads TGTGCCAGCAGCTTGGGAGACAGAAATCAGCCCCAGCATTTT. Protein product: CASSLGDRNQPQHF. Full variable domain (remainder filled in from reference TRBV5-4 and TRBJ1-5): ETGVTQSPTHLIKTRGQQVTLRCSSQSGHNTVSWYQQALGQGPQFIFQYYREEENGRGNFPPRFSGLQFPNYSSELNVNALELDDSALYLCASSLGDRNQPQHFGDGTRLSIL.

This chain connects TRBV28 to TRBJ1-5; tentatively, D is TRBD1 (5 bases). Trimming cost V 6 bases and J 5 bases, with 11 bases left between them. This CDR3 is 13 amino acids long. Germline CDR1 MDHEN, CDR2 SYDVKM. The CDR3 nucleotides are TGTGCCAGCAGCGAGGGGATTGATCAGCCCCAGCATTTT. Its protein product is CASSEGIDQPQHF.

The chain links TRBV4-1 to TRBJ2-7; D is possibly TRBD1 (6 bases). Looked up from germline, CDR1 is MGHRA and CDR2 is YSYEKL. Between the trimmed V and J ends, which lost 2 bases and 5 bases, there was a span of 13 bases. The CDR3 runs to 14 residues. The CDR3 nucleotides read TGCGCCAGCAGCCAACCAGGGAACAGGGACGAGCAGTACTTC. It translates to CASSQPGNRDEQYF.

The rearrangement joins TRBV4-1 to TRBJ1-2; D gene uncertain. The CDR3 covers 13 residues. Trimming removed 1 base from V and 8 bases from J, with 11 bases in between. Germline V gene sequence: CDR1 MGHRA, CDR2 YSYEKL. CDR3 protein: CASSQVILEGYTF. The CDR3 region has the DNA TGCGCCAGCAGCCAAGTCATCTTGGAAGGCTACACCTTC.

The chain uses TRBV28 and TRBJ1-2; possibly TRBD1 for D (6 bases). The V gene lost 6 bases and the J gene lost 8 bases, with 13 bases spanning the gap. This CDR3 has 12 amino acids. Germline values: CDR1 MDHEN, CDR2 SYDVKM. Written as DNA, the CDR3 is TGTGCCAGCAGGGACAGATCCTTGGGCTACACCTTC. Translating it yields CASRDRSLGYTF.

The CDR3 reads CASSLEERGRETQYF. CDR3 sequence (DNA): TGTGCCAGCAGCTTGGAAGAGCGGGGGCGGGAGACCCAGTACTTC. This chain links TRBV5-4 with TRBJ2-5; 8 bases line up with TRBD2. This CDR3 has 15 residues. In germline, CDR1 is SGHNT, CDR2 YYREEE (reference sequence). V lost 0 bases and J lost 5; bases outside the gene matches: 6.

This clone came up once. The chain links TRBV7-2 to TRBJ1-4, with D uncertain. The CDR3 length is 14 residues. In germline, CDR1 is SGHTA, CDR2 FQGNSA. V lost 5 bases and J 7 bases, leaving 14 bases between the germline ends. The CDR3 loop is CASSAVTTGEKLFF. CDR3 bases: TGTGCCAGCAGCGCAGTTACAACGGGTGAAAAACTGTTTTTT.

The chain combines TRBV15 with TRBJ2-7; no reliable D call. The CDR3 length is 16 residues. Deletions cut 0 bases from V and 2 bases from J, with 14 bases between. CDR1 LNHNV and CDR2 YYDKDF come from the germline V gene (reference sequence). CDR3 sequence: CATSRDPTPGAYEQYF. The CDR3 nucleotides are TGTGCCACCAGCAGAGATCCTACTCCTGGCGCCTACGAGCAGTACTTC.

This chain uses TRBV7-9 with TRBJ1-2; 8 bases map to TRBD1. Germline V gene data show CDR1 as SEHNR and CDR2 as FQNEAQ (reference sequence). V was pared by 3 bases and J by 4 bases, with 4 bases of the junction left unmatched. This CDR3 has 14 residues. CDR3 sequence (DNA): TGTGCCAGCAGCTTGGATGGGACAGGCTATGGCTACACCTTC. Translation: CASSLDGTGYGYTF.

V gene TRBV30 combines with J gene TRBJ1-1; unclear D gene. CDR3 length equals 15 residues. Trimming removed 0 bases from V and 5 bases from J, with 16 bases in between. Germline V gene data show CDR1 as GTSNPN and CDR2 as SVGIG (reference sequence). This CDR3 is CAWSVLRAGKTEAFF. CDR3 coding DNA: TGTGCCTGGAGTGTACTAAGGGCAGGAAAGACTGAAGCTTTCTTT.

The chain uses TRBV19 and TRBJ2-7, with unresolved D. This CDR3 region has 14 residues. Germline assignment: CDR1 LNHDA and CDR2 SQIVND (reference sequence). Trimming shortened V by 5 bases and J by 3 bases, and 14 bases separated the two germline ends. Here the CDR3 DNA reads TGTGCCAGTAGTGGCAGCCAAGTAGACTACGAGCAGTACTTC. Encoded protein: CASSGSQVDYEQYF.

V usage is TRBV28 and J usage is TRBJ1-1, with TRBD1 identical over 8 bases. The CDR3 contains 14 residues. V dropped 6 bases and J dropped 5; count of bases not matched to a gene: 8. Germline V gene sequence: CDR1 MDHEN, CDR2 SYDVKM. The CDR3 here is CASRRQGRGTEAFF. CDR3 DNA sequence: TGTGCCAGCAGAAGACAGGGGAGGGGGACTGAAGCTTTCTTT.

The chain employs TRBV27 and TRBJ2-1, with D unclear. This CDR3 contains 11 residues. V was pared by 3 bases and J by 9 bases, with 6 bases between. Germline CDR1 MNHEY, CDR2 SMNVEV (reference sequence). The CDR3: CASSFYGEQFF. For the CDR3, the DNA is TGTGCCAGCAGTTTCTATGGTGAGCAGTTCTTC.

This chain links TRBV18 with TRBJ2-7; D is unresolved. Germline V gene data show CDR1 as KGHSH and CDR2 as LQKENI. V lost 2 bases to trimming and J lost 0 bases, with 26 bases between them. CDR3 size: 20 residues. CDR3 amino acids: CASSPSTPQTTSPSSYEQYF. DNA of the CDR3: TGTGCCAGCTCACCATCCACCCCCCAGACCACCTCCCCCAGCTCCTACGAGCAGTACTTC.

This sequence joins TRBV13 and TRBJ2-7; D is unresolved. Germline assignment: CDR1 PRHDT and CDR2 FYEKMQ (reference sequence). The CDR3 is 15 residues long. V was cut by 1 base and J by 0 bases, with 10 bases left in between. Here the CDR3 reads CASSLERSSSYEQYF. For the CDR3, the DNA is TGTGCCAGCAGCTTAGAACGATCAAGCTCCTACGAGCAGTACTTC.

The chain couples TRBV4-1 to TRBJ1-4, with a possible D match to TRBD1 (6 bases). Per germline, CDR1 MGHRA and CDR2 YSYEKL. The CDR3 length is 15 residues. The V and J ends lost 5 bases and 0 bases respectively, with 10 bases between them. CDR3 sequence: CASSSRTATNEKLFF. The CDR3 region has the DNA TGCGCCAGCAGCTCGCGGACAGCAACTAATGAAAAACTGTTTTTT.

V gene TRBV7-6 combines with J gene TRBJ1-3, with TRBD1 as a possible D gene (6 bases). The V gene's germline CDR1 is SGHVS and CDR2 FNYEAQ. CDR3 length: 14 amino acids. The V end was cut by 4 bases, the J end by 2 bases, with 9 bases between. The CDR3 DNA sequence: TGTGCCAGCAGCTCAACAGGGCCTGGAAACACCATATATTTT. It yields the protein CASSSTGPGNTIYF.

The genes are TRBV5-1 and TRBJ2-7; perhaps TRBD1 as D (5 bases). The V and J ends lost 0 bases and 4 bases respectively, with 14 bases between them. This CDR3 has 15 amino acids. Germline values: CDR1 SGHRS, CDR2 YFSETQ. The CDR3 here is CASSLAVGQLYEQYF. In DNA form, the CDR3 reads TGCGCCAGCAGCTTGGCCGTGGGGCAGCTTTACGAGCAGTACTTC.

J is TRBJ2-1 and V is TRBV24-1; TRBD2 is a possible D gene (6 bases). CDR1 is KGHDR, CDR2 SFDVKD, per germline. This CDR3 spans 13 amino acids. Trimming took 4 bases from V and 8 from J, leaving 11 bases between them. CDR3 DNA: TGTGCCACCAGTGAGGGACGGGACTATGAGCAGTTCTTC. Its protein product is CATSEGRDYEQFF.

In its sample, this clone was seen a few times. The CDR3 DNA is TGTGCCATCAGTCAATGGGACTCTCTGAACACTGAAGCTTTCTTT. Its protein is CAISQWDSLNTEAFF. This sequence joins TRBV10-3 and TRBJ1-1; TRBD1 is a possible D gene (5 bases). The V gene's germline CDR1 is ENHRY and CDR2 SYGVKD. There are 15 residues in the CDR3. Trimming removed 5 bases at V and 0 bases at J, with 13 bases between.

The table lists this clone with a count of one. The rearrangement joins TRBV10-3 to TRBJ1-5; D gene unclear. Germline V gene lookup returns CDR1 ENHRY and CDR2 SYGVKD. V lost 0 bases, J lost 5 bases, and 5 bases lay in between. The CDR3 is 13 amino acids. The CDR3 loop is CAISESADQPQHF. CDR3 DNA: TGTGCCATCAGTGAGTCTGCAGATCAGCCCCAGCATTTT.

The chain is built from TRBV19 and TRBJ2-2, with 7 bases fitting TRBD1. Germline V gene sequence: CDR1 LNHDA, CDR2 SQIVND (reference sequence). The CDR3 consists of 16 residues. V was pared by 1 base and J by 2 bases, with 4 bases of the junction left unmatched. Here the CDR3 DNA reads TGTGCCAGTAGTATAGCCGGACAGGTTAACACCGGGGAGCTGTTTTTT. Translation gives CASSIAGQVNTGELFF.